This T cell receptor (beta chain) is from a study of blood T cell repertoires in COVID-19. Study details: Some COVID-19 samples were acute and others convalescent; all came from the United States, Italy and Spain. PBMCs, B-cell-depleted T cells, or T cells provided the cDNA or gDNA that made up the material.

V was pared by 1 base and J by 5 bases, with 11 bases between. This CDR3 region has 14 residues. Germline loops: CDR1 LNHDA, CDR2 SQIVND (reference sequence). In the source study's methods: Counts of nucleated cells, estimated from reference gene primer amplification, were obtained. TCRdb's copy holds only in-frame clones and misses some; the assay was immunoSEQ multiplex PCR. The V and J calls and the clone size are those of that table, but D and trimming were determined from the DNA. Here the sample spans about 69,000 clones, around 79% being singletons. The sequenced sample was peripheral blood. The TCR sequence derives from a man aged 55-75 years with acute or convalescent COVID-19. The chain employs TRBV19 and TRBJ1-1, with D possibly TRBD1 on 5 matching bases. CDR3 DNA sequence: TGTGCCAGTAGTATAGCTAGGGGAGGAACTGAAGCTTTCTTT. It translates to CASSIARGGTEAFF.